Listed below are T cell receptor beta chains from one sample, sequenced in a study of cytomegalovirus exposure and HLA in healthy donors. Here immunoSEQ multiplex PCR was the method, and the copy in TCRdb shows in-frame clones only, minus some. The table lists 160,000 or so clones, around 80% of them singletons. Input material: PBMCs. The receptors originated from a woman between 35 and 50 years old in good health and CMV-seronegative. Both conserved end residues are part of each CDR3. D genes are given only for firm matches. Clone size is not always given. Where it is, it says once, few, many or a class for expanded clones.

J | size | D | V | CDR3 | DNA
TRBJ1-2 | NA | TRBD1 | TRBV19 | CASSPRGTGIYGYTF | TGTGCCAGTAGTCCCCGCGGGACAGGGATCTATGGCTACACCTTC
TRBJ2-4 | NA | NA | TRBV12-2 | CASPLLAGGLAKNIQYF | TGTGCAAGTCCCCTCTTAGCGGGGGGCCTAGCCAAAAACATTCAGTACTTC
TRBJ1-3 | NA | NA | TRBV6-1 | CASSEAPRQPGNTIYF | TGTGCCAGCAGTGAAGCCCCCCGACAGCCGGGAAACACCATATATTTT
TRBJ1-2 | NA | NA | TRBV7-2 | CASSLIPDNYGYTF | TGTGCCAGCAGCTTAATTCCAGATAACTATGGCTACACCTTC
TRBJ2-2 | NA | TRBD2 | TRBV5-1 | CASSLGRTSGPGELFF | TGCGCCAGCAGCTTGGGGCGGACTAGCGGGCCCGGGGAGCTGTTTTTT
TRBJ2-1 | NA | TRBD2 | TRBV5-1 | CASSLQRGYCNEQFF | TGCGCCAGCAGCTTGCAGCGGGGGTATTGCAATGAGCAGTTCTTC
TRBJ2-3 | NA | NA | TRBV7-2 | CASSAVGSADTQYF | TGTGCCAGCAGCGCCGTCGGAAGCGCAGATACGCAGTATTTT
TRBJ2-1 | NA | TRBD2 | TRBV6-1 | CASSGRGLAGSYNEQFF | TGTGCCAGCAGTGGGCGGGGACTAGCGGGCTCCTACAATGAGCAGTTCTTC
TRBJ2-7 | NA | TRBD2 | TRBV27 | CASSVATGTRLYEQYF | TGTGCCAGCAGTGTGGCGACCGGGACTAGGCTCTACGAGCAGTACTTC
TRBJ2-5 | NA | TRBD1 | TRBV5-1 | CASQGQPRETQYF | TGCGCCAGCCAGGGACAGCCTCGAGAGACCCAGTACTTC
TRBJ2-7 | NA | NA | TRBV15 | CATSSLQQGGIYEQYF | TGTGCCACCAGCAGCCTTCAGCAGGGGGGAATCTACGAGCAGTACTTC
TRBJ2-1 | NA | NA | TRBV5-5 | CASSLTTGLEQFF | TGTGCCAGCAGCTTAACTACAGGGCTTGAGCAGTTCTTC
TRBJ1-5 | NA | NA | TRBV27 | CASSPLTVSVQPQHF | TGTGCCAGCAGTCCCCTGACAGTTTCGGTTCAGCCCCAGCATTTT
TRBJ2-3 | NA | NA | TRBV2 | CASRYEVSSDTQYF | TGTGCCAGCAGGTACGAGGTCTCCTCAGATACGCAGTATTTT
TRBJ2-7 | NA | TRBD1 | TRBV5-1 | CASSLGQGAYEQYF | TGCGCCAGCAGCTTGGGCCAGGGGGCCTACGAGCAGTACTTC
TRBJ2-3 | NA | TRBD2 | TRBV4-2 | CASSQRGTSGDMDTQYF | TGTGCCAGCAGCCAAAGGGGGACTAGCGGAGACATGGATACGCAGTATTTT
TRBJ1-1 | NA | NA | TRBV10-3 | CAISERGATNTEAFF | TGTGCCATCAGTGAGCGGGGGGCGACGAACACTGAAGCTTTCTTT
TRBJ1-1 | NA | NA | TRBV5-1 | CASSLGGSGTEAFF | TGCGCCAGCAGCTTAGGAGGGTCGGGCACTGAAGCTTTCTTT
TRBJ2-5 | once | NA | TRBV18 | CASSYPAGKYQETQYF | TGTGCCAGCTCGTACCCAGCGGGCAAGTACCAAGAGACCCAGTACTTC
TRBJ1-1 | few | NA | TRBV7-3 | CASRRVLNTEAFF | TGTGCCAGCAGACGGGTCTTGAACACTGAAGCTTTCTTT
TRBJ2-1 | NA | TRBD2 | TRBV6-5 | CASSYLRGGRNEQFF | TGTGCCAGCAGTTACCTCCGGGGGGGCCGTAATGAGCAGTTCTTC
TRBJ1-1 | NA | NA | TRBV19 | CASSIGVGTMNTEAFF | TGTGCCAGTAGTATCGGGGTTGGTACTATGAACACTGAAGCTTTCTTT
TRBJ1-2 | few | NA | TRBV2 | CASSGAANYGYTF | TGTGCCAGCAGTGGGGCAGCTAACTATGGCTACACCTTC
TRBJ1-2 | NA | NA | TRBV18 | CASSPEVEVYLYGYTF | TGTGCCAGCTCACCAGAAGTGGAGGTCTATCTCTATGGCTACACCTTC
TRBJ2-1 | NA | TRBD2 | TRBV14 | CASSRFLAGGEQFF | TGTGCCAGCAGCCGTTTTCTAGCGGGGGGTGAGCAGTTCTTC
TRBJ2-5 | NA | NA | TRBV4-2 | CASSRVIRETQYF | TGTGCCAGCAGCCGGGTGATCAGGGAGACCCAGTACTTC
TRBJ2-7 | once | NA | TRBV21-1 | CASSRYHPSYEQYF | TGTGCCAGCAGCCGGTACCATCCATCCTACGAGCAGTACTTC
TRBJ1-4 | NA | TRBD1 | TRBV7-9 | CASSLTGGSEKLFF | TGTGCCAGCAGCTTGACAGGGGGCAGCGAAAAACTGTTTTTT
TRBJ2-1 | NA | TRBD1 | TRBV9 | CASSTRQGTSNEQFF | TGTGCCAGCAGCACCCGACAGGGGACGAGTAATGAGCAGTTCTTC
TRBJ2-1 | NA | TRBD2 | TRBV6-5 | CASRPAGRVHEQFF | TGTGCCAGCAGACCGGCCGGGAGGGTTCATGAGCAGTTCTTC
TRBJ2-4 | NA | TRBD2 | TRBV5-6 | CASSLYRTSGGLNIQYF | TGTGCCAGCAGCTTGTATCGGACTAGCGGGGGATTAAACATTCAGTACTTC
TRBJ2-3 | NA | NA | TRBV18 | CASSPRAGGRRTDTQYF | TGTGCCAGCTCACCACGAGCCGGGGGGCGTCGTACAGATACGCAGTATTTT
TRBJ2-7 | few | NA | TRBV5-4 | CASSFGQRPSYEQYF | TGTGCCAGCAGCTTCGGACAGAGGCCCTCCTACGAGCAGTACTTC
TRBJ2-7 | NA | NA | TRBV5-1 | CASSREGASYEQYF | TGCGCCAGCAGCCGAGAAGGAGCGTCCTACGAGCAGTACTTC
TRBJ2-1 | once | TRBD1 | TRBV19 | CASSMVTGVSYNEQFF | TGTGCCAGTAGTATGGTTACAGGGGTCTCCTACAATGAGCAGTTCTTC
TRBJ2-2 | NA | NA | TRBV27 | CASSLVGGSNTGELFF | TGTGCCAGCAGTTTAGTCGGGGGATCGAACACCGGGGAGCTGTTTTTT
TRBJ1-5 | NA | TRBD1 | TRBV19 | CASGAGGGYQHF | TGTGCCAGTGGGGCAGGGGGAGGATACCAGCATTTT
TRBJ2-1 | NA | NA | TRBV6-5 | CASSLLAPHNEQFF | TGTGCCAGCAGTTTGCTAGCGCCCCACAATGAGCAGTTCTTC
TRBJ1-1 | NA | NA | TRBV19 | CASLQGTEAFF | TGTGCCAGTCTACAGGGCACTGAAGCTTTCTTT
TRBJ2-3 | NA | NA | TRBV7-3 | CASSRDGPTSTDTQYF | TGTGCCAGCAGCCGCGATGGCCCGACTAGCACAGATACGCAGTATTTT
TRBJ2-4 | NA | TRBD2 | TRBV5-1 | CASSLGSSGGAKNIQYF | TGCGCCAGCAGCTTGGGGTCTAGCGGGGGGGCCAAAAACATTCAGTACTTC
TRBJ2-7 | NA | NA | TRBV6-1 | CALGASGPYEQYF | TGTGCGTTGGGGGCTAGCGGACCCTACGAGCAGTACTTC
TRBJ1-1 | NA | NA | TRBV6-1 | CASSEGTYYTEAFF | TGTGCCAGCAGTGAAGGGACATACTACACTGAAGCTTTCTTT
TRBJ2-1 | NA | TRBD2 | TRBV11-1 | CASSLALAGGVKQFF | TGTGCCAGCAGCTTAGCGCTAGCGGGGGGGGTGAAGCAGTTCTTC
TRBJ2-2 | once | NA | TRBV5-1 | CASSLGRNTGELFF | TGCGCCAGCAGCTTGGGTCGTAACACCGGGGAGCTGTTTTTT
TRBJ1-1 | few | TRBD1 | TRBV19 | CASSIGQGVEAFF | TGTGCCAGTAGTATTGGGCAGGGGGTCGAAGCTTTCTTT
TRBJ1-1 | NA | NA | TRBV11-2 | CASRDSYTGNTEAFF | TGTGCCAGCAGAGATTCCTACACAGGGAACACTGAAGCTTTCTTT
TRBJ2-7 | NA | TRBD1 | TRBV13 | CASSLDRGDRGSGEQYF | TGTGCCAGCAGCTTAGATAGGGGGGACAGGGGTTCCGGCGAGCAGTACTTC
TRBJ2-1 | NA | NA | TRBV7-8 | CASSWGTGRNEQFF | TGTGCCAGCAGCTGGGGGACGGGGAGGAATGAGCAGTTCTTC
TRBJ2-1 | once | NA | TRBV15 | CATSRERGSYNEQFF | TGTGCCACCAGCAGAGAGCGGGGCTCCTACAATGAGCAGTTCTTC
TRBJ1-4 | few | TRBD1 | TRBV5-4 | CASSPKGQGDEKLFF | TGTGCCAGCAGCCCGAAGGGACAGGGGGATGAAAAACTGTTTTTT
TRBJ1-5 | NA | NA | TRBV15 | CATSRDRGIQPQHF | TGTGCCACCAGCAGAGATCGAGGGATCCAGCCCCAGCATTTT
TRBJ1-5 | once | TRBD1 | TRBV19 | CASSGRPGGMEQPQHF | TGTGCCAGTAGTGGCCGCCCAGGGGGCATGGAACAGCCCCAGCATTTT
TRBJ1-2 | once | TRBD1 | TRBV28 | CAIWTGVGGYTF | TGTGCCATCTGGACAGGGGTAGGTGGCTACACCTTC